This is a list of T cell receptor beta chains from one sample in a study of blood T cells in healthy people across ages. MiXCR, run by TCRdb on the 5' RACE reads, gives a single entry per CDR3 protein. Found here are about 1,500,000 distinct CDR3 sequences, roughly 27% of them singletons; the top ten hold more than 6%. The specimen sequenced was blood. These receptor sequences come from a woman in her 30s in good health. Both conserved end residues are part of each CDR3. D genes are given only for firm matches. Clone sizes are given selectively: once, few, many, or a class where the clone is expanded.

TRBD2	NA	TRBV10-3	TRBJ2-7	TGTGCCATCAGTGAGCTAGCGGGCTCCTCCGAGCAGTACTTC	CAISELAGSSEQYF
TRBD2	NA	TRBV7-9	TRBJ2-1	TGTGCCAGCAGGTCCAGGACTAGCGGGAACAATGAGCAGTTCTTC	CASRSRTSGNNEQFF
NA	few	TRBV7-8	TRBJ2-1	TGTGCCAGCAGCCATACCTATGAGCAGTTCTTC	CASSHTYEQFF
NA	few	TRBV20-1	TRBJ2-3	TGCAGTGCTCCCTCCCGCCAGGGAACAGATACGCAGTATTTT	CSAPSRQGTDTQYF
NA	NA	TRBV7-3	TRBJ2-5	TGTGCCAGCAGCCTGGGCGGGGGCAAGAGAGAGACCCGGTACTTC	CASSLGGGKRETRYF
NA	NA	TRBV29-1	TRBJ2-2	TGCAGCGGAGGCCCTTTGGGCGGGGAGCGGTTTTTT	CSGGPLGGERFF
NA	NA	TRBV18	TRBJ1-4	TGTGCCAGCTCACCCCAGGGGTCTAATGAAAAACTGTTTTTT	CASSPQGSNEKLFF
NA	many	TRBV29-1	TRBJ2-7	TGCAGCGTTACCCAGGGACACACCTACGAGCAGTACTTC	CSVTQGHTYEQYF
NA	few	TRBV5-1	TRBJ1-1	TGCGCCAGCAGCTCTGGAGGATCAGGGCCTGAAGCTTTCTTT	CASSSGGSGPEAFF
NA	NA	TRBV5-1	TRBJ2-7	TGCGCCAGCAGCTTTGACGGATTCTACGAGCAGTACTTC	CASSFDGFYEQYF
NA	many	TRBV7-2	TRBJ2-7	TGTGCCAGCAGCTCGGGACCGAACTACGAGCAGTACTTC	CASSSGPNYEQYF
TRBD1	NA	TRBV12-5	TRBJ2-1	TGTGCTAGTGGTTTGTCCCCGACAGGGGGCATAGTTGATGAGCAGTTCTTC	CASGLSPTGGIVDEQFF
NA	few	TRBV4-1	TRBJ1-3	TGCGCCAGCAGCCAAGGACCAGGGAGCTCTGGAAACACCATATATTTT	CASSQGPGSSGNTIYF
TRBD2	few	TRBV7-2	TRBJ2-3	TGTGCCAGCAGCCAGCGGGAGACAGATACGCAGTATTTT	CASSQRETDTQYF
NA	many	TRBV12-3/TRBV12-4	TRBJ2-7	TGTTCCAGCAGTTTCGGACGAATCTACGAGCAGTACTTC	CSSSFGRIYEQYF
NA	NA	TRBV2	TRBJ2-7	TGTGCCAGCAGTGAGCAGCTTCCCGGGCGCGAGCAGTACTTC	CASSEQLPGREQYF
TRBD1	NA	TRBV9	TRBJ1-5	TGTGCCAACAGCCCCGACGCGACGGTTGACAGGGGCAATCAGCCCCAGCATTTT	CANSPDATVDRGNQPQHF
NA	few	TRBV2	TRBJ1-2	TGTGCCAGCAGTGAATCGGACAGAGCTATCGGCTACACCTTC	CASSESDRAIGYTF
NA	NA	TRBV30	TRBJ2-7	TGTGCCTGGAGGAGGGATTACGAGCAGTACTTC	CAWRRDYEQYF
NA	NA	TRBV7-9	TRBJ2-3	TGTGCCAGCAGCCAAATTACAGGGTCAGATACGCAGTATTTT	CASSQITGSDTQYF
NA	NA	TRBV6-1	TRBJ1-5	TGTGCCAGCAGGACGGCTCTCAATCAGCCCCAGCATTTT	CASRTALNQPQHF
NA	few	TRBV12-3/TRBV12-4	TRBJ1-5	TGTGCCAGCAGGCGTTCAGGGGATCAGCCCCAGCATTTT	CASRRSGDQPQHF
TRBD1	few	TRBV7-2	TRBJ2-1	TGTGCCACCCGCTCGGGCGGGGGGACAGGGGGAAATGAGCAGTTCTTC	CATRSGGGTGGNEQFF
TRBD2	NA	TRBV10-3	TRBJ2-5	TGTGCCATCAGTGGGGGGAGCGGGAAAGAGACCCAGTACTTC	CAISGGSGKETQYF
NA	NA	TRBV6-1	TRBJ1-1	TGTGCCAGCAGTGAAGGCTGGGGGGTTGGGAACACTGAAGCTTTCTTT	CASSEGWGVGNTEAFF
TRBD1	NA	TRBV7-2	TRBJ2-5	TGTGCCAGCAGCACATACAGGGGGATGGGGACTGGTGGGACCCAGTACTTC	CASSTYRGMGTGGTQYF